This TCR beta chain is drawn from a study of CD8+CD57+ T cells in acquired aplastic anemia. For the study at large: 3.2 ug was the average amount of DNA from sorted CD4+ and CD8+ cells. Study-wide results and caveats: Patients and controls shared around 30 CD8+ CDR3 sequences.

For this clonotype: Its antigen is not known.

Before being chosen for sequencing, patients had shown CD8+CD57+ cell expansion by flow cytometry. Germline CDR1 and CDR2: SEHNR and FQNEAQ (reference sequence). CDR3 length: 12 residues. Trimming removed 5 bases from V and 1 base from J, with 5 bases in between. Genomic DNA, the template, was used for profiling of the TCR beta VDJ and CDR3. TCRdb reprocessed the reads via MiXCR and lists one record per CDR3 protein. The table lists 170,000 or so distinct CDR3 sequences, nearly 65% of them singletons. The sequence derives from a human donor with aplastic anemia. Sequencing used sorted CD4+, CD8+, or CD8+CD57+ T cells (not recorded which) from PBMCs. This rearrangement joins TRBV7-9 to TRBJ2-5; D is undetermined. This CDR3 is CASSRFQETQYF. The CDR3 DNA reads as TGTGCCAGCAGCCGATTCCAAGAGACCCAGTACTTC.